This TCR beta chain was captured by sequencing in a study of T-cell memory formation after mild COVID-19. The germline gives CDR1 MNHEY, CDR2 SVGEGT. This CDR3 comprises 14 residues. The J segment lost 6 bases and the V segment lost 5 bases, leaving 8 bases of the junction unmatched. Study findings and constraints: Largely, contracting CD4+ clones fell within CM and EM, and contracting CD8+ clones within EMRA.

About this clonotype: Antigen unknown.

With constant-segment primers, 5'RACE yielded cDNA libraries of TCR alpha and TCR beta that carried sample barcodes and UMIs. Each CDR3 protein is one row after TCRdb ran MiXCR on the 5' RACE reads. The sample carries under 250,000 distinct CDR3 sequences, 10% to 13% recorded once. The rearrangement joins TRBV6-2 or TRBV6-3 to TRBJ1-2, with 8 bases aligning to TRBD1. The source is a man between 18 and 29 years old who had mild COVID-19 (a few samples of this study predate the infection). Cell type and time point are not known. The sample comprised PBMCs or a T cell subset sorted from them (not recorded which). CDR3 bases: TGTGCCAGCAGTAAGACTCGGACAGGGAATGGCTACACCTTC. Encoded protein: CASSKTRTGNGYTF.